In this sample, the clone carrying this TCR beta chain turned up a few times. Per the authors' pipeline: Amplification of reference gene primers was used by the study to estimate nucleated cell counts. Sequenced by immunoSEQ multiplex PCR; TCRdb stores in-frame clones only, minus some. V and J calls and clone size are given by that table; D and trimming were obtained from the DNA. The sample contains some 340,000 clones, around four fifths of which appear only once. The data were taken from a study of blood T cell repertoires in COVID-19. As for the study in general: Some COVID-19 samples were acute and others convalescent; all came from the United States, Italy and Spain. The analysed material was cDNA or gDNA that came from T cells, B-cell-depleted T cells, or PBMCs.

The sequencing sample was made of peripheral blood. This sequence originates from a man aged 30-40 years with active or convalescent COVID-19.

The CDR3 protein is CASSFLSGGEETQYF. The CDR3 bases are TGTGCCAGCAGCTTCCTTAGCGGGGGGGAAGAGACCCAGTACTTC. The J gene is TRBJ2-5, the V gene TRBV5-6, with TRBD2 identical over 11 bases. The CDR3 sequence is 15 residues long. Germline CDR1 reads SGHDT; CDR2 reads YYEEEE. V shed 2 bases, J shed 3 bases, and the junction held 3 bases outside the gene matches.